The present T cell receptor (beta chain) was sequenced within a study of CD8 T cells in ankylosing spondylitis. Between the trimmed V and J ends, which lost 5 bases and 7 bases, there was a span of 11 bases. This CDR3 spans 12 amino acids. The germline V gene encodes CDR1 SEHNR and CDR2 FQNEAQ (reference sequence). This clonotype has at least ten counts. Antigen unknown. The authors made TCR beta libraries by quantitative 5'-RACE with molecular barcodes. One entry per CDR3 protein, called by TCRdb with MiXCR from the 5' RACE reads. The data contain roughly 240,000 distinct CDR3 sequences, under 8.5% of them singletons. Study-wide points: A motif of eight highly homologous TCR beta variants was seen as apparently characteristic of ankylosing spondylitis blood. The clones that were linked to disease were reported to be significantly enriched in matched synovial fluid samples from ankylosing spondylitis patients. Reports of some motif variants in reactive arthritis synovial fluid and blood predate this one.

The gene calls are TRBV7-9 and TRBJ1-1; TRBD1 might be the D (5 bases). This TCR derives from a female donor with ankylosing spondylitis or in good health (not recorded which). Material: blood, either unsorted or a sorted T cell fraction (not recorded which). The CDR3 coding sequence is TGTGCCAGCAGCCGACGGGGGATTGAAGCTTTCTTT. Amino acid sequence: CASSRRGIEAFF.